The 8 T cell receptor beta chains listed next were all sequenced from one sample in a study of T cell responses to AZD1222 COVID-19 vaccine. The assay was immunoSEQ multiplex PCR, and TCRdb's table has in-frame clones only and misses some. The repertoire holds about 180,000 clones, about 87% seen once, with approximately 4% in the top ten. The sequences come from peripheral blood, collected 28 days after the second dose of the MenACWY control vaccine. Receptor source: an adult who received the MenACWY meningococcal vaccine as a control.

V and J are TRBV3-1 (or the pseudogene TRBV3-2) and TRBJ2-3; 9 bases match TRBD2. J gave up 1 base and V 4 bases, and 12 bases lay outside the gene matches. CDR1 LGHDT and CDR2 YNNKEL come from the germline V gene (reference sequence). There are 18 residues in the CDR3. The DNA of the CDR3 is TGTGCCAGCAGCCCCCCCCCGGTAGCGGGAGATGGCACAGATACGCAGTATTTT. This sequence encodes CASSPPPVAGDGTDTQYF.

The chain recombines TRBV9 with TRBJ1-6; no reliable D call. Deletions cut 0 bases from V and 4 bases from J, with 8 bases between. The CDR3 extends over 15 amino acids. Germline V CDR1 and CDR2: SGDLS, YYNGEE. The CDR3 region has the DNA TGTGCCAGCAGCGTAGACGTAAAATATAATTCACCCCTCCACTTT. As protein: CASSVDVKYNSPLHF.

The genes are TRBV24-1 and TRBJ1-2; TRBD1 is a possible D gene (5 bases). Germline CDR1 and CDR2: KGHDR and SFDVKD. The CDR3 is 12 amino acids. Trimming shortened V by 4 bases and J by 8 bases, and 10 bases separated the two germline ends. CDR3 in amino acids: CATSERDGGYTF. The CDR3 bases are TGTGCCACCAGTGAGAGGGACGGGGGCTACACCTTC.

V is TRBV5-6 and J is TRBJ2-5; 10 nucleotides align to TRBD1. V was clipped by 4 bases and J by 4 bases; unmatched bases: 7. The CDR3 length is 15 residues. Germline V gives CDR1 SGHDT, CDR2 YYEEEE. The CDR3 DNA reads TGTGCCAGCAGCGGCGGGGACAGGGGAGGAGAGACCCAGTACTTC. Translating gives CASSGGDRGGETQYF.

This sequence joins TRBV5-4 and TRBJ1-2; weak D call: TRBD1 (5 bases). This CDR3 region has 14 residues. Trimming stripped 1 base from V and 8 bases from J, with 15 bases between. Germline V gene sequence: CDR1 SGHNT, CDR2 YYREEE (reference sequence). CDR3 amino acids: CASSLRRGREGYTF. CDR3 DNA: TGTGCCAGCAGCTTGCGTCGGGGCCGGGAGGGCTACACCTTC.

V is TRBV19 and J is TRBJ1-1, with 7 bases aligning to TRBD1. The CDR3 has 13 residues. In germline, CDR1 is LNHDA, CDR2 SQIVND (reference sequence). The V and J ends lost 8 bases and 3 bases, in that order; junction bases with no gene match: 6. The CDR3 DNA reads TGTGCCAGTTCCACAGGACAGGACACTGAAGCTTTCTTT. Amino acid sequence: CASSTGQDTEAFF.

V is TRBV5-1 and J is TRBJ2-2, with 8 bases lining up with TRBD1. The CDR3 totals 15 residues. The V segment lost 6 bases and the J segment 6 bases; nucleotides outside the gene matches: 10. Germline CDR1 reads SGHRS; CDR2 reads YFSETQ. CDR3 in DNA: TGCGCCAGCACCAATCGGACAGGGTCTGCCGGGGAGCTGTTTTTT. This sequence encodes CASTNRTGSAGELFF.

The rearrangement joins TRBV28 to TRBJ2-7; D tentatively fits TRBD1 or TRBD2 (6 bases each). The CDR3 has 14 residues. Trimming cost V 2 bases and J 5 bases, with 13 bases left between them. The germline V gene encodes CDR1 MDHEN and CDR2 SYDVKM. The CDR3 spells CASSLTRGGNEQYF. The CDR3 DNA sequence: TGTGCCAGCAGTTTAACCCGAGGGGGGAACGAGCAGTACTTC.